Shown below are 6 T cell receptor beta chains from a single sample sequenced in a study of regulatory T cells in long-lasting Graves disease. Time point meaning: newly diagnosed GD, antithyroid drugs for less than 3 months. With RNA extracted from PBMCs as input, the TCR library was made. HTBI primers from iRepertoire and Arm-PCR of CDR3 regions yielded the TCR beta libraries. TCRdb reprocessed the multiplex PCR reads with MiXCR, giving one entry per CDR3 protein. The repertoire has some 490,000 distinct CDR3 sequences, more than 10% of them found once; the top ten carry 7.5% to 9%. This sample was shared with a second study, whose subject was T cells in Graves' hyperthyroidism and ophthalmopathy.

The sequenced sample was peripheral blood mononuclear cells (PBMCs), obtained at new diagnosis, from a patient treated with antithyroid drugs. The receptors were sampled from a woman aged 25 to 39 with Graves disease.

To note about this clonotype: The junction and the germline gene differ at one end; a read error may be behind it. CDR3 sequence: CASSPRTGLDF. In nucleotides, the CDR3 is TGTGCCAGCAGCCCCCGGACAGGGTTAGACTTC. The rearrangement joins TRBV7-8 to TRBJ2-5; 8 positions match TRBD1. Germline V lookup: CDR1 SGHVS, CDR2 FQNEAQ. This CDR3 is 11 amino acids long.

This clonotype has only a few counts. The J gene is TRBJ2-7, the V gene TRBV7-9; D is undetermined. The CDR3 covers 14 residues. Trimming took off 0 bases at V and 5 bases at J, with 11 bases between the two ends. The V gene's germline CDR1 is SEHNR and CDR2 FQNEAQ (reference sequence). As DNA, the CDR3 is TGTGCCAGCAGCTTAGCGGTGGCCACCGACGAGCAGTACTTC. This codes for CASSLAVATDEQYF. The whole variable domain, remainder taken from reference TRBV7-9 and TRBJ2-7, is DTGVSQNPRHKITKRGQNVTFRCDPISEHNRLYWYRQTLGQGPEFLTYFQNEAQLEKSRLLSDRFSAERPKGSFSTLEIQRTEQGDSAMYLCASSLAVATDEQYFGPGTRLTVT.

Points on this clonotype: This sequence may be a read error, since a much larger clone differs from it by one base. Lacking the conserved final phenylalanine or tryptophan, this CDR3 likely reflects a read error. The V and J genes are TRBV6-2 or TRBV6-3 and TRBJ2-5; weak D call: TRBD2 (5 bases). V lost 5 bases and J 1 base, leaving 11 bases between the germline ends. Germline V gene lookup returns CDR1 MNHEY and CDR2 SVGEGT. The CDR3 covers 14 residues. CDR3 sequence: CASSVAGGQETQYS. The CDR3 coding sequence is TGTGCCAGCAGTGTAGCTGGAGGCCAAGAGACCCAGTACTCC.

At least ten counts were recorded for this clonotype. The genes are TRBV18 and TRBJ1-1; D unclear. Trimming shortened V by 3 bases and J by 9 bases, and 20 bases separated the two germline ends. Germline V gene sequence: CDR1 KGHSH, CDR2 LQKENI. The CDR3 extends over 15 amino acids. CDR3 nucleotides: TGTGCCAGCTCACCGGTATGGGCCCCCGACCAAAAAGCTTTCTTT. This gives the protein CASSPVWAPDQKAFF.

V usage is TRBV4-1 and J usage is TRBJ1-1; D is possibly TRBD1 (6 bases). Germline V gives CDR1 MGHRA, CDR2 YSYEKL. The V end lost 0 bases, the J end lost 4 bases, and 12 bases lay between the germline ends. This CDR3 has 15 residues. The CDR3, as DNA: TGCGCCAGCAGCCAAGAACAGGGAAGGGGCACTGAAGCTTTCTTT. It encodes CASSQEQGRGTEAFF.

This clonotype was counted a few times. The CDR3 sequence: CASSPYRVRSYNEQFF. DNA for the CDR3: TGTGCCAGCAGCCCATACAGGGTTCGCTCCTACAATGAGCAGTTCTTC. The chain has TRBV6-1 and TRBJ2-1; D may be TRBD1 (6 bases). The CDR3 sequence is 16 residues long. Trimming took off 6 bases at V and 0 bases at J, with 15 bases between the two ends. Per germline, CDR1 MNHNS and CDR2 SASEGT.